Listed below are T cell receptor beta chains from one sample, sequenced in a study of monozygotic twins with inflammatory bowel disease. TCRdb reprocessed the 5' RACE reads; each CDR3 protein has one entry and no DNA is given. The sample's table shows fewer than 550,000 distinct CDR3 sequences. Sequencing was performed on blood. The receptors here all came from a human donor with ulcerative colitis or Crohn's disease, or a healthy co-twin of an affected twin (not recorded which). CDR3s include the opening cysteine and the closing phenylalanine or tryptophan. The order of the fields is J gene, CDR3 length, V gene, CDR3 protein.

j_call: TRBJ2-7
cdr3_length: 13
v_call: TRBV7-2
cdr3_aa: CASSRYRESEQYF

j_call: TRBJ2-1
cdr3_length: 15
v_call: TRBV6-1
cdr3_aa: CASSSNRLAWSEQFF

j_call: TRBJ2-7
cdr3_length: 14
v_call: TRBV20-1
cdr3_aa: CSAFWEAGLYEQYF

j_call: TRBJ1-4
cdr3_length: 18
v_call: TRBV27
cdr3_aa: CASSGYTSRGAGHEKLFF

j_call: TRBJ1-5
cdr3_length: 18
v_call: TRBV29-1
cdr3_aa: CSVVRNSRGLYYNQPQHF

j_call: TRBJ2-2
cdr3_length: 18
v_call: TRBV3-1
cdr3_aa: CASSQERGGAPGTGELFF

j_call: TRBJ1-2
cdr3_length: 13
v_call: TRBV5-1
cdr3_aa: CASSFFADYGYTF

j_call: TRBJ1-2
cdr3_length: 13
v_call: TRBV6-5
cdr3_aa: CASTHLDGDGYTF

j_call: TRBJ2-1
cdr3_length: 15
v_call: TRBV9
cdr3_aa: CASSVGGTRSNEQFF

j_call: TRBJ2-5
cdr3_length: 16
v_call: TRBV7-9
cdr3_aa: CASSLAVSAGQETQYF

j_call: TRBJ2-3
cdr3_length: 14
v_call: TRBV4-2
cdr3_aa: CASSQVHPTDTQYF

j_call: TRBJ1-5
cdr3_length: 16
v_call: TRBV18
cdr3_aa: CASSPLPQKSNQPQHF

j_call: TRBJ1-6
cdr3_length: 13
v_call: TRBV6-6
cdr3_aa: CASRSRDISPLHF

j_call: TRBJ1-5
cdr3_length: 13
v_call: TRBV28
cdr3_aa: CAIHGGSNQPQHF

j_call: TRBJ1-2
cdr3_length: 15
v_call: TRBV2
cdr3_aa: CASSRTDTANYGYTF

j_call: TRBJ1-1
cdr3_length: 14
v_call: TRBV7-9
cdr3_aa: CASSYTTANTEAFF

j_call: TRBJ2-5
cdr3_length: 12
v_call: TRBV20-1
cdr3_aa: CSASWAKETQYF

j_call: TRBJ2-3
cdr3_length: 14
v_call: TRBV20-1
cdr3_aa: CSAGLAGITDTQYF

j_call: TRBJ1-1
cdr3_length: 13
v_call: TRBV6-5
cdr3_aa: CASSYGTGVKAFF

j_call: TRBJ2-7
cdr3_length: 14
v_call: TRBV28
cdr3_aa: CASSSTGDGDEQYF

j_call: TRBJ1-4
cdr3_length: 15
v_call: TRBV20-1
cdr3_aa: CSARDRGFRNEKLFF

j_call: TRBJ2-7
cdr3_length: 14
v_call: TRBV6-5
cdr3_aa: CASSYYTGSYEQYF

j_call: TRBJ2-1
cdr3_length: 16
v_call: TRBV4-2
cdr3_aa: CASSQESASGGAWQFF

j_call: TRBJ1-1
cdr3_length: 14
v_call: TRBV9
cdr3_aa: CASSVGQTNTEAFF

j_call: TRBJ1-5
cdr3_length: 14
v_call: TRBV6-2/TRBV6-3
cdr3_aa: CASSYVHSNQPQHF

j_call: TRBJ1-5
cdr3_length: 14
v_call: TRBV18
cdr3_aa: CASSRQGADQPQHF

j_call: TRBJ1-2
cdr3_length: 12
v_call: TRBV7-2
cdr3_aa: CASSPPKGRYTF

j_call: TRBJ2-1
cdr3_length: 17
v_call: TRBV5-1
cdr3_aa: CASSLRRGFSSYNEQFF

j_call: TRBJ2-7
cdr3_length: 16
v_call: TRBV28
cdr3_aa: CASSLGGAVGSYEQYF

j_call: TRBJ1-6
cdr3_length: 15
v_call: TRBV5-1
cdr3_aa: CASSLEPLHNSPLHF

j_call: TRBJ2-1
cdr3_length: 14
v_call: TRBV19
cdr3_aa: CASSVGPANNEQFF

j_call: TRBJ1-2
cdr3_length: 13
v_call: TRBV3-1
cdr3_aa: CASRHQGGNGYTF

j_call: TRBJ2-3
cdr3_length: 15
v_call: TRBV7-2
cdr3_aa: CASSFNGGNTDTQYF

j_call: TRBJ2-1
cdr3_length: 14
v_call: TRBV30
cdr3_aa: CAWSLLAGANEQFF

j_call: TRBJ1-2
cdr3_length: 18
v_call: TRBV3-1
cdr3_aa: CASRPGARDRSFNYGYTF

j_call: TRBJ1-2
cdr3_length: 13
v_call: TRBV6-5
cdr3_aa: CASRQGTQYGYTF

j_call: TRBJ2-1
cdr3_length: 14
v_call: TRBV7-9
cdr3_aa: CASIPSGTRDEQFF

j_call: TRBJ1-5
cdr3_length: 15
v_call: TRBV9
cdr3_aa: CASSVGGQKDQPQHF

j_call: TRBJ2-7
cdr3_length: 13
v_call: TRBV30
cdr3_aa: CAWSGTGSYEQYF

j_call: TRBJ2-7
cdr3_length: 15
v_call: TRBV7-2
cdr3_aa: CASSPRLAGGTEQYF

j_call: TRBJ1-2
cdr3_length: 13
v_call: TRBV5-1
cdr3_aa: CASSPGQGNGYTF

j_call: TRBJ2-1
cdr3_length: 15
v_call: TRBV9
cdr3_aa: CASSVGGVVNNEQFF

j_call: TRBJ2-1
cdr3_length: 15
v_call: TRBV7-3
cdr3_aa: CASSRGRAGYDEQFF

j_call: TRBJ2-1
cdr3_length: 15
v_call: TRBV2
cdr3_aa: CASKGTGGSYNEQFF

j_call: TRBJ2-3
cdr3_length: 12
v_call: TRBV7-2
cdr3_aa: CASSLRVDTQYF

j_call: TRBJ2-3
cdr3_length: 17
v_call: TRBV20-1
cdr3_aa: CSARDPRGGLSTDTQYF

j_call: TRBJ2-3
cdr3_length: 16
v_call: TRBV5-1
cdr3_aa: CASSLQTGSRTDTQYF

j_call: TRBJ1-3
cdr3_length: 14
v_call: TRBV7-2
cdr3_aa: CASSFEATGNTIYF

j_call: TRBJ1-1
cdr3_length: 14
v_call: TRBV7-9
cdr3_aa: CASSLHQGGTEAFF

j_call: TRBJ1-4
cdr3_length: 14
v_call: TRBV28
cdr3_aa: CASSLPSTNEKLFF

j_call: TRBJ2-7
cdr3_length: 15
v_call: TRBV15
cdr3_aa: CATSRGGLAGHEQYF

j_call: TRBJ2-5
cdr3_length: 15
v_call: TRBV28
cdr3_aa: CASSPGTIRGETQYF

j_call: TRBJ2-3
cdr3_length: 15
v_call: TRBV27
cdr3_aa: CASSQGLAGSDTQYF

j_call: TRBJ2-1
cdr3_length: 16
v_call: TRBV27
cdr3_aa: CASSLRSGQGNNEQFF

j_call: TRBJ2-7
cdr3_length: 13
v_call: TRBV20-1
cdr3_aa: CSAKGLGSYEQYF

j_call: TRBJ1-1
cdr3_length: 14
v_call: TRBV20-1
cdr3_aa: CSARFTGGNTEAFF

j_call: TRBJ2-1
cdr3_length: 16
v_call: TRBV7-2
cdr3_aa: CASSPIAGTPYNEQFF

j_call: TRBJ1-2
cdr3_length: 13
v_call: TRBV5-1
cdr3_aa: CASRGAGTTYYTF

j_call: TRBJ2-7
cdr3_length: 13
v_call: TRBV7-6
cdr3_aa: CASSPEGQTEQYF